Sequencing of this TCR beta chain was carried out in a study of blood T cells in healthy people across ages. The study's findings and limits: Age showed a roughly linear inverse relationship with TCR beta diversity per million T cells. Strong correlation existed between TCR beta diversity and naive T cell percentage.

With regard to this clonotype: Antigen unknown.

CDR1 and CDR2 (germline): DFQATT, SNEGSKA (reference sequence). This CDR3 has 16 residues. V shed 1 base and J shed 6 bases, with 19 bases lying between them. The authors ran a second PCR of 7 to 11 cycles using a sample-barcoded 5' primer and a J-beta primer mix. MiXCR, run by TCRdb on the 5' RACE reads, gives a single entry per CDR3 protein. In the table there are around 800,000 distinct CDR3 sequences, 35% to 60% of which are singletons. This rearrangement joins TRBV20-1 to TRBJ1-5; a weak D match, TRBD1 (5 bases). The sample comprised blood. This TCR derives from a man aged 80 or over in good health. The CDR3, as DNA: TGCAGTGCTAGAGGGGGGTCCGGGAACCGAGGTCAGCCCCAGCATTTT. It encodes CSARGGSGNRGQPQHF.